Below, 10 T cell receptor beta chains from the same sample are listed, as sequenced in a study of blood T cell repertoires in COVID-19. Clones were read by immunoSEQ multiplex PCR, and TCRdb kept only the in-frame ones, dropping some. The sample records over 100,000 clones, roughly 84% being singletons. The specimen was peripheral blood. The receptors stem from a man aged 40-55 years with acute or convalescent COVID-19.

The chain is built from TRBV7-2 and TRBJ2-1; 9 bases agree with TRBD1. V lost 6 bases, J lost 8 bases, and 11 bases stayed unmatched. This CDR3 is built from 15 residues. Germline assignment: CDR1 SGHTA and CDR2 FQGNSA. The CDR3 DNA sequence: TGTGCCAGCAGATACCGACAGGGGGTCGGCGATGAGCAGTTCTTC. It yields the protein CASRYRQGVGDEQFF.

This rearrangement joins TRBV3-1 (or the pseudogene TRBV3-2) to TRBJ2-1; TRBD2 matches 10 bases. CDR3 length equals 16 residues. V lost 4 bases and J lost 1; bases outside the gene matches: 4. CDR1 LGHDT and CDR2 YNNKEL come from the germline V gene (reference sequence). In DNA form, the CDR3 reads TGTGCCAGCAGCCCTAGCGGGAGAAGGTCCTACAATGAGCAGTTCTTC. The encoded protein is CASSPSGRRSYNEQFF.

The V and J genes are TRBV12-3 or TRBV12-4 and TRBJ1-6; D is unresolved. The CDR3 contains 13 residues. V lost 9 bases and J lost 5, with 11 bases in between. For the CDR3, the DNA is TGTGCCAGTAGACTTGGTGATAATTCACCCCTCCACTTT. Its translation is CASRLGDNSPLHF.

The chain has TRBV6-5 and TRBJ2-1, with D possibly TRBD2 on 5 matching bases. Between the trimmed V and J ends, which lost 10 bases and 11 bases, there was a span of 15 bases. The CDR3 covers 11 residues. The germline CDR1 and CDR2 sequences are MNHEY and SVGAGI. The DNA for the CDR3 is TGTGCCATCTCCCGGGGTAATCAGCAGTTCTTC. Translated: CAISRGNQQFF.

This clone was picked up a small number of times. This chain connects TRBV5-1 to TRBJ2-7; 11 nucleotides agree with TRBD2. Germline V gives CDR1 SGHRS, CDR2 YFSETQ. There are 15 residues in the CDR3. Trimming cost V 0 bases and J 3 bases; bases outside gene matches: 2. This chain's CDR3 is CASSLGLAGIYEQYF. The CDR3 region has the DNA TGCGCCAGCAGCTTGGGACTAGCGGGAATCTACGAGCAGTACTTC.

Here the CDR3 reads CASSDRRGQGLHEQYF. The CDR3 DNA follows: TGCGCCAGCAGTGACCGCCGGGGACAGGGACTCCACGAGCAGTACTTC. This chain links TRBV10-1 with TRBJ2-7; 9 nucleotides line up with TRBD1. The germline CDR1 and CDR2 sequences are WNHNN and SYGVQD (reference sequence). Trimming at V came to 3 bases and at J to 5 bases, leaving 11 bases not matched to a gene. This CDR3 spans 16 amino acids.

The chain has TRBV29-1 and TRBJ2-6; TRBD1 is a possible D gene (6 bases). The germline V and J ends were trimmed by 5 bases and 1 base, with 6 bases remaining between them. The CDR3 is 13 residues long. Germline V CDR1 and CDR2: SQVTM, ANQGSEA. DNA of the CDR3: TGCAGCGTTACAGGGTCTGGGGCCAACGTCCTGACTTTC. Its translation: CSVTGSGANVLTF.

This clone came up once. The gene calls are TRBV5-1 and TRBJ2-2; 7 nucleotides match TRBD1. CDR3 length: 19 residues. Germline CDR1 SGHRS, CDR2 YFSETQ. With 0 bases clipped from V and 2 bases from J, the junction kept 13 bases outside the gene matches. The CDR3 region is CASSLVTGAALLNTGELFF. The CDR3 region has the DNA TGCGCCAGCAGCTTGGTAACAGGGGCCGCTCTCTTAAACACCGGGGAGCTGTTTTTT.

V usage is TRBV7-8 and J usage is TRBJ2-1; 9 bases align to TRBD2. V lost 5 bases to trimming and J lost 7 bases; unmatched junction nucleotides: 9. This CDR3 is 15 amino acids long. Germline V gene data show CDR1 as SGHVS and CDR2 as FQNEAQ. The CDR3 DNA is TGTGCCAGCAGCCGAGGGGGTAGCGGGGGAAATGAGCAGTTCTTC. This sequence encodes CASSRGGSGGNEQFF.

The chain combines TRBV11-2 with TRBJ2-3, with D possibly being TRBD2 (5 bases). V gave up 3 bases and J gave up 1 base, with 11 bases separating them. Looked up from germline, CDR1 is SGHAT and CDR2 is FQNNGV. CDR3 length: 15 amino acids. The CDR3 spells CASSFAARGTDTQYF. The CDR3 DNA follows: TGTGCCAGCAGCTTTGCCGCGCGGGGCACAGATACGCAGTATTTT.